This T cell receptor (beta chain) was retrieved from a study of OX40 agonist ivuxolimab in advanced cancers. If patients had autoimmune disease history or systemic immunosuppression, they were excluded. Repertoires were generated with immunoSEQ multiplex PCR, while TCRdb's copy carries only in-frame clones and drops some. Of approximately 10,000 clones detected, around four fifths appear once; the ten largest clones hold approximately 8.3%. Findings and caveats of the study: There was clonal expansion of CD4+ and CD8+ blood T cells by week 6 at 0.1 to 3.0 mg/kg.

The germline V gene encodes CDR1 SNHLY and CDR2 FYNNEI. Trimming removed 6 bases from V and 1 base from J, with 13 bases in between. The CDR3 sequence is 15 residues long. Points on this clone: Antigen unknown.

The sequenced sample was CD4+ or CD8+ T cells sorted from blood, obtained in a trial of the OX40 agonist ivuxolimab. This TCR derives from an adult with an advanced solid tumor such as melanoma, head and neck, liver or kidney cancer. The rearrangement links TRBV2 to TRBJ2-4; maybe TRBD2 (5 bases). The CDR3 loop reads CASRVHGEAKNIQYF. CDR3 in DNA: TGTGCCAGCAGAGTACATGGGGAGGCCAAAAACATTCAGTACTTC.